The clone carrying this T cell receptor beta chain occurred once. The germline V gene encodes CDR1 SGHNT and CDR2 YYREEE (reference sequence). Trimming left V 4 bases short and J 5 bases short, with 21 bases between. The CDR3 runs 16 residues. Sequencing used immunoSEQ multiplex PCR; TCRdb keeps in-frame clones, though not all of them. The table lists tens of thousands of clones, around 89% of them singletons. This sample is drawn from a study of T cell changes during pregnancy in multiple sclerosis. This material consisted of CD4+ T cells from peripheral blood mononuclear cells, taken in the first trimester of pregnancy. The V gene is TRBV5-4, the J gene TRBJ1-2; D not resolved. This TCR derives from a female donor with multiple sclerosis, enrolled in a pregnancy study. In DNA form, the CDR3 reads TGTGCCAGCAGCCCCGGGAGGTTGCCAACTTTGTATGGCTACACCTTC. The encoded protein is CASSPGRLPTLYGYTF.